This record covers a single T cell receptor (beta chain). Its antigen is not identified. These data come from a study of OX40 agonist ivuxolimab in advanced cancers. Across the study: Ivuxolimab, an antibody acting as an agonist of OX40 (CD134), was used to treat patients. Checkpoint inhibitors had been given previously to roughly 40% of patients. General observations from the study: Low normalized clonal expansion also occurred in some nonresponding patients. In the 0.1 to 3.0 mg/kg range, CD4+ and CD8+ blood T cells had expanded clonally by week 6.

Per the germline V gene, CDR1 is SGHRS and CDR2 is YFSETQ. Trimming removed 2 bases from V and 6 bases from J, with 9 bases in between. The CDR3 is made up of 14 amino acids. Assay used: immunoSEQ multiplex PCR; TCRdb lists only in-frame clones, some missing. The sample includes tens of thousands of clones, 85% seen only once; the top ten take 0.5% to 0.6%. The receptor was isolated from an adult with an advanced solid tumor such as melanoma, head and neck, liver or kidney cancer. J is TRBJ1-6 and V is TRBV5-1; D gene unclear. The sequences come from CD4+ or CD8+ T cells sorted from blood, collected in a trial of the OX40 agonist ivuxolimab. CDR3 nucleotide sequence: TGCGCCAGCAGCTTTGACGGCGGTAATTCACCCCTCCACTTT. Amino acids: CASSFDGGNSPLHF.